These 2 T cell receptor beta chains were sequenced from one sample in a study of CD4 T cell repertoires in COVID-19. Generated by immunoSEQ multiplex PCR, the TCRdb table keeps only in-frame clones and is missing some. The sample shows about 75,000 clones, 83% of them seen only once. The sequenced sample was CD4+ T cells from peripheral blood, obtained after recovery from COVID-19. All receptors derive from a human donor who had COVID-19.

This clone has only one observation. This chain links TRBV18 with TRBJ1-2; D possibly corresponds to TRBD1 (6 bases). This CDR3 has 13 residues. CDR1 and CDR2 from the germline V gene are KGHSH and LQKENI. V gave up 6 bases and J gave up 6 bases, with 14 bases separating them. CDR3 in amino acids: CASSQQGQNGYTF. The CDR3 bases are TGTGCCAGCTCGCAGCAGGGGCAAAATGGCTACACCTTC.

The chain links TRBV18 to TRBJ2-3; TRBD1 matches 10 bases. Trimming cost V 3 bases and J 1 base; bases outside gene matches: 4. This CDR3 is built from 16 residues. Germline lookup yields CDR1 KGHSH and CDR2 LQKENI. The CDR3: CASSPETGGGTDTQYF. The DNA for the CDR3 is TGTGCCAGCTCACCTGAGACAGGGGGCGGCACAGATACGCAGTATTTT.